This note documents a single T cell receptor (beta chain) sequence. As yet, its antigen is unknown. This sample was included in a study of T cells in Graves' hyperthyroidism and ophthalmopathy. Overall study: Pretreatment peripheral blood was obtained at initial diagnosis.

What was amplified from RNA transcripts were TCR beta CDR3 regions. HTBI primers were used for first-round RT-PCR of the TCR CDR3. Using its own MiXCR run on the multiplex PCR reads, TCRdb lists one record per CDR3 protein. This sample has around 700,000 distinct CDR3 sequences, with approximately 19% found just once. Study-level findings and limits: Most thyroid-expanded clonotypes above 0.001 were also found in blood.

Per germline, CDR1 MNHEY and CDR2 SVGEGT. The CDR3 spans 14 residues. With 8 bases removed from V and 5 bases from J, the gap between germline ends came to 17 bases. Roughly 10 ml of fresh peripheral blood supplied the PBMCs. The sample taken for sequencing was blood. The receptor was derived from a woman in her forties or fifties with Graves' hyperthyroidism that later progressed to Graves' ophthalmopathy. The chain is built from TRBV6-2 or TRBV6-3 and TRBJ2-3; no definite D call. This CDR3 is CASGWLSQVDTQYF. CDR3 bases: TGTGCCAGCGGTTGGCTTTCTCAGGTAGATACGCAGTATTTT.